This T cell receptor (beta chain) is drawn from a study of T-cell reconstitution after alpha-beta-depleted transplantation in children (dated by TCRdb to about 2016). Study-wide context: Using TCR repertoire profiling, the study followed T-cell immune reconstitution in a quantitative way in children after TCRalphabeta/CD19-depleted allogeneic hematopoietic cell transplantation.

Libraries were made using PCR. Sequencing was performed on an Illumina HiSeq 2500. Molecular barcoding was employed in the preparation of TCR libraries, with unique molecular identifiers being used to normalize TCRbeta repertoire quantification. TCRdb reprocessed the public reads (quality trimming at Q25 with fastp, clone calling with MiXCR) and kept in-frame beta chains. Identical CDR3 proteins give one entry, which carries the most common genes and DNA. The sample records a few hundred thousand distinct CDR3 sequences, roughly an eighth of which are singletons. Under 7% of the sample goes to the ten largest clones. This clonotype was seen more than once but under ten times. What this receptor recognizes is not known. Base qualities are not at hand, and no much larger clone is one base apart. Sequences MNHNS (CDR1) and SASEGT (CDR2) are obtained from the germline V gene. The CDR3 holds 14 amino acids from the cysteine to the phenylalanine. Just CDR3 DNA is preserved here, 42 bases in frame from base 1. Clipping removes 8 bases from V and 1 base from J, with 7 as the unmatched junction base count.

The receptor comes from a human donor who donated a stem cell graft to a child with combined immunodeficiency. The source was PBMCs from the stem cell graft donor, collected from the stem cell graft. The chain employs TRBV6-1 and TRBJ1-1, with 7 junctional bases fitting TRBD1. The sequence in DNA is TGTGCCAGCGTGGCAGGGGGTTCGAACACTGAAGCTTTCTTT. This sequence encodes CASVAGGSNTEAFF.